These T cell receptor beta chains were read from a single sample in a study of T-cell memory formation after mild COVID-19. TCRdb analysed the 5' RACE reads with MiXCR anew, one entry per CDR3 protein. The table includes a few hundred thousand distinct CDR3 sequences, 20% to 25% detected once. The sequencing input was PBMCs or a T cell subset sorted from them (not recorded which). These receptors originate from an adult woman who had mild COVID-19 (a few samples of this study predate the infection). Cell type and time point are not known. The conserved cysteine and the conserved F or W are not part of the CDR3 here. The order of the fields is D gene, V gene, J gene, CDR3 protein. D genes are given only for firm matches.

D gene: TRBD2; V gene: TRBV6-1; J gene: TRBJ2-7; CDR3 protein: ASSVETSGMRFPSYEQY
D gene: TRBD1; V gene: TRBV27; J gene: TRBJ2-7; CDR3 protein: ASSFSGTGYEQY
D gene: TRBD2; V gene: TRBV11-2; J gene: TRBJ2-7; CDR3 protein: ASSLSQLTSGRNSYEQY
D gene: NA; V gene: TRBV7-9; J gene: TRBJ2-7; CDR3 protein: ASSLELDEQY
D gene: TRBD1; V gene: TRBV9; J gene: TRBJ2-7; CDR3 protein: ASSPRTGAAWEQY
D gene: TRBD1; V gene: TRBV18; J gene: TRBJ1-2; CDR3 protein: ASSGSQGTGQANYGYT
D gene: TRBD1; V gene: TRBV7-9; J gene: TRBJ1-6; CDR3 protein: ASSLVSGGYNSPLH
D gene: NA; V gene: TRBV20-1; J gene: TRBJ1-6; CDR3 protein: SAKAGGEGSPLH
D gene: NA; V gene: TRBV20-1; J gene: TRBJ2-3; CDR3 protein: SAHPTLTDTQY
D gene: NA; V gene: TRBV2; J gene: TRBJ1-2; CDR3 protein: ASRDPVGGGYT
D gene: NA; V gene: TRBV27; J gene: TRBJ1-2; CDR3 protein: ASRSTRLSNYGYT
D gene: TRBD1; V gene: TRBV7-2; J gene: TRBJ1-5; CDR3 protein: ASSTGPGQFQPQH
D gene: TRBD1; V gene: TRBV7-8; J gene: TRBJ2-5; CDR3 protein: ASSSRTGTRTQY
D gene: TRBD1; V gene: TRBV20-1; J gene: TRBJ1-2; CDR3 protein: SASPGGANYGYT
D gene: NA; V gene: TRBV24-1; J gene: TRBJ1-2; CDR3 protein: ATSEPGQSFHGYT
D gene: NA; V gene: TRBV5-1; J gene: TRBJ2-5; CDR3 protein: ASSFVGGDVLEETQY
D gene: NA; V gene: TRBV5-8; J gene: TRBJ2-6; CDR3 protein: ASSLVYGANVLT
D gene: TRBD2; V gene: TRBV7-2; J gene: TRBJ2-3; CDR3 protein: ASSLVGLATDTQY
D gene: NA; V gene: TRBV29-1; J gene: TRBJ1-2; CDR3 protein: SAQDLGGYGYT
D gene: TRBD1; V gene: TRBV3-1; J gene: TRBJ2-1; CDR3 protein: ASSYTGASSYNEQF
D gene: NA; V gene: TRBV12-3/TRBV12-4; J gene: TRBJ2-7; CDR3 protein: ASSLSSPGYEQY
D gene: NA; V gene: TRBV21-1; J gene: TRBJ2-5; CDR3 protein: ASSKNLELAGVFEETQY
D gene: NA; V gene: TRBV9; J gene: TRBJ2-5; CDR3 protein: ASSVSGVETQY
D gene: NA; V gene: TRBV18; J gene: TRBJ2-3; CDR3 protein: ASSPPLSDTQY
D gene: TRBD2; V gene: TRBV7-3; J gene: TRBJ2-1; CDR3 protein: ASSSITSGRYNEQF
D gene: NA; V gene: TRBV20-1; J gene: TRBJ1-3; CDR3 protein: SATSGGSSGNTIY
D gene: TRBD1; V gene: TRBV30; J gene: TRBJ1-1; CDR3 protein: AWTKTGITEAF
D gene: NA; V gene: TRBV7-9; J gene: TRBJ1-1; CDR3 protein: ASSLDLSAAF
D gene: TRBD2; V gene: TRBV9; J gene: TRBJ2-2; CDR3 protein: ASSPKTSQWVSGSTGELF
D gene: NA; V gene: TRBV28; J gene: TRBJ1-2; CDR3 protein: ASSLASGAGYGYT
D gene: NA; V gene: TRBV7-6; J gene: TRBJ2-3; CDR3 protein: ASSWGVLDTQY
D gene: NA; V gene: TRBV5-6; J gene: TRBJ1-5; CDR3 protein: ASSLMDQPQH
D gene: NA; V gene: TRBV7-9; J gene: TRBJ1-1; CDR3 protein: ASSLMAGNTEAF
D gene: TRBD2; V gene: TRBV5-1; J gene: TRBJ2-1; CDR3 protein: ASSHRGGGHNEQF
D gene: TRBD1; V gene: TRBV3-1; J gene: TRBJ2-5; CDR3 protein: ASSPSGTGETQY
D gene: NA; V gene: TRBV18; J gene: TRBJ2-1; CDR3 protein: ASSLGASANEQF
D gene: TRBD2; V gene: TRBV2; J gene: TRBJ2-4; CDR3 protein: ATAGGSGGAYENIQY